This TCR beta chain stems from a study of shared clonotypes between healthy human individuals. This table comes from immunoSEQ multiplex PCR, and its TCRdb copy is limited to in-frame clones, with some not included. Of about 1.4 million clones in the sample, roughly 96% were seen once. V shed 6 bases and J 0 bases; nucleotides not matched to a gene: 5. In germline, CDR1 is MDHEN, CDR2 SYDVKM. This CDR3 has 14 amino acids. This TCR was sampled from a man aged 25-45 years in good health. The sequenced sample consisted of naive CD4+ T cells sorted from blood. Subset of the sample: CD45RA+ positively selected. The V and J genes are TRBV28 and TRBJ2-7; TRBD1 agrees at 7 bases. The chain's CDR3 is CASRPTGSSYEQYF. Written as DNA, the CDR3 is TGTGCCAGCAGACCGACAGGGAGCTCCTACGAGCAGTACTTC.